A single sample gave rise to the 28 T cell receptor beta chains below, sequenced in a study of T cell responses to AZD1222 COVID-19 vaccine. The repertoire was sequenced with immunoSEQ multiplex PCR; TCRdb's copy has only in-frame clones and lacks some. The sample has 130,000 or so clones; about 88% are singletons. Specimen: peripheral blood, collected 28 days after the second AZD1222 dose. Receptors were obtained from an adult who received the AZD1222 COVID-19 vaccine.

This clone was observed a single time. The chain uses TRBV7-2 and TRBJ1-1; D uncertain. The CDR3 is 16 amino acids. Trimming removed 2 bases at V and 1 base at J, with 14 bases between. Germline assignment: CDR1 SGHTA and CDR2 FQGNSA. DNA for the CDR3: TGTGCCAGCAGCTTAAATCCAGGTTACAAGAACACTGAAGCTTTCTTT. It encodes CASSLNPGYKNTEAFF.

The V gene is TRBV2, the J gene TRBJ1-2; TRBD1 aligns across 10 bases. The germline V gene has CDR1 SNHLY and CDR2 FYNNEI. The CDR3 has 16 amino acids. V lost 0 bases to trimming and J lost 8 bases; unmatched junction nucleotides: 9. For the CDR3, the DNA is TGTGCCAGCAGTGAAGCCGCACCTGGGACAGGGGAAGGCTACACCTTC. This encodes CASSEAAPGTGEGYTF.

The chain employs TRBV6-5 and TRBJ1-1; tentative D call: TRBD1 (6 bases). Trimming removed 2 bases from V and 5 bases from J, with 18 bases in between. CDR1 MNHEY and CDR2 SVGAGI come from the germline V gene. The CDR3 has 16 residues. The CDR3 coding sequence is TGTGCCAGCAGTTACCTGTCGGCAGGGGTAGGAACTGAAGCTTTCTTT. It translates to CASSYLSAGVGTEAFF.

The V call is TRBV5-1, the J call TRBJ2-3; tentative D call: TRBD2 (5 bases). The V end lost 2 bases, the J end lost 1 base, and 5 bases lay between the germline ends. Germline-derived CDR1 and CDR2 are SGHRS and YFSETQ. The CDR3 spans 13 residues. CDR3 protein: CASSFSGTDTQYF. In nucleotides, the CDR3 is TGCGCCAGCAGCTTTAGCGGCACAGATACGCAGTATTTT.

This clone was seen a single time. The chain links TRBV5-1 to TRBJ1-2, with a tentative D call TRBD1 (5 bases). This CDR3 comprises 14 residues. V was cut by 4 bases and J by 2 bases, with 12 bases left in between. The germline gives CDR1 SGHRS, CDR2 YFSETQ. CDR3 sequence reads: CASSRGGGNYGYTF. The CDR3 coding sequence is TGCGCCAGCAGCCGCGGGGGAGGGAACTATGGCTACACCTTC.

For the CDR3, the DNA is TGTGCCAGTAGAGGGGGCAGCTCCTACAATGAGCAGTTCTTC. Its protein product is CASRGGSSYNEQFF. This sequence joins TRBV19 and TRBJ2-1; 7 bases line up with TRBD1. J gave up 0 bases and V 6 bases, and 2 bases lay outside the gene matches. The length of the CDR3 is 14 residues. Per the germline V gene, CDR1 is LNHDA and CDR2 is SQIVND (reference sequence).

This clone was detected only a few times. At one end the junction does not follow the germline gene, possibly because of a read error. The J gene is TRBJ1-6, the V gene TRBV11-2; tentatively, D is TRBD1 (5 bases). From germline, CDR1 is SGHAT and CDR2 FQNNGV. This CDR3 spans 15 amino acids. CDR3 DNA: TGTGCCAGCAGCAGCGGACACGCCGATAAGTCACCCCTCCACTTT. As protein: CASSSGHADKSPLHF.

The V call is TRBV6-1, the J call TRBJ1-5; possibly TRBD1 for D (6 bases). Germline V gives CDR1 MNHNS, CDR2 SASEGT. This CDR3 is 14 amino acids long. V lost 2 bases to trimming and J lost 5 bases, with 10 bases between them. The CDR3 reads CASSERRGDQPQHF. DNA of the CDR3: TGTGCCAGCAGTGAACGGAGGGGGGATCAGCCCCAGCATTTT.

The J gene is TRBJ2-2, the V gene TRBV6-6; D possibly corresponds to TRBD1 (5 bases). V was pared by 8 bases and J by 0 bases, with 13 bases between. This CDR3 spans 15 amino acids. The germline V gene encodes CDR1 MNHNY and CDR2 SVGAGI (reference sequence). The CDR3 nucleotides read TGTGCCAGCCTATACAGGAAAACGAACACCGGGGAGCTGTTTTTT. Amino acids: CASLYRKTNTGELFF.

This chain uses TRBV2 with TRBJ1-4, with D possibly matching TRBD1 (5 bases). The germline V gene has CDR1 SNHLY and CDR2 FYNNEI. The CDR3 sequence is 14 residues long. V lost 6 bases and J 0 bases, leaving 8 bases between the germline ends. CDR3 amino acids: CASRSGSTNEKLFF. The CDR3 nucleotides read TGTGCCAGCAGATCAGGGTCAACTAATGAAAAACTGTTTTTT.

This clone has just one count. The CDR3 DNA sequence: TGTGCCAGCAAGGGGACAGGGGACCAGCCCCAGCATTTT. This codes for CASKGTGDQPQHF. J is TRBJ1-5 and V is TRBV30; 10 bases align to TRBD1. V was pared by 8 bases and J by 7 bases, with 8 bases of the junction left unmatched. CDR3 length: 13 residues. Germline assignment: CDR1 GTSNPN and CDR2 SVGIG (reference sequence).

The CDR3 region is CASSQGVNTEAFF. CDR3 DNA sequence: TGCGCCAGCAGCCAAGGAGTGAACACTGAAGCTTTCTTT. The chain is built from TRBV4-1 and TRBJ1-1; D uncertain. V was cut by 1 base and J by 0 bases, with 3 bases left in between. Germline values: CDR1 MGHRA, CDR2 YSYEKL. The CDR3 extends over 13 amino acids.

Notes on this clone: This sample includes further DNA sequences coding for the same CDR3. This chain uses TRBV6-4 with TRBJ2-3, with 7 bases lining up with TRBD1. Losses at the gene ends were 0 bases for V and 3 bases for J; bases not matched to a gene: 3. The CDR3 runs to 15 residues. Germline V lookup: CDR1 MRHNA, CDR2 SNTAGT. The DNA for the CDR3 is TGTGCCAGCAGTGACTCAGGGGGCGCGACAGATACGCAGTATTTT. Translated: CASSDSGGATDTQYF.

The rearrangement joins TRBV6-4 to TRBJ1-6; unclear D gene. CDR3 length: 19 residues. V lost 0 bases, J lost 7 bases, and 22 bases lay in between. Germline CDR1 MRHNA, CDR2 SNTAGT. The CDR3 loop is CASSDSSGGKGQENSPLHF. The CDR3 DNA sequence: TGTGCCAGCAGTGACTCATCTGGCGGTAAGGGCCAGGAAAATTCACCCCTCCACTTT.

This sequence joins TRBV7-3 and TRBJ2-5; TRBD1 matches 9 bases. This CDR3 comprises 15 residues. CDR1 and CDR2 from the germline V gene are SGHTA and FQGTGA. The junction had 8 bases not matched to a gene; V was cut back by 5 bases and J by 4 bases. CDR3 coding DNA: TGTGCCAGCAGCCAAACCCCGGGACAGGGAGAGACCCAGTACTTC. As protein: CASSQTPGQGETQYF. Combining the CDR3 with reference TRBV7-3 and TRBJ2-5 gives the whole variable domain GAGVSQTPSNKVTEKGKYVELRCDPISGHTALYWYRQSLGQGPEFLIYFQGTGAADDSGLPNDRFFAVRPEGSVSTLKIQRTERGDSAVYLCASSQTPGQGETQYFGPGTRLLVL.

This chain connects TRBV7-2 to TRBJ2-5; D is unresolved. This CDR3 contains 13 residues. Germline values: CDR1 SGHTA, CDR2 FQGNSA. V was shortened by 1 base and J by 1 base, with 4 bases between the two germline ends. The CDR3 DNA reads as TGTGCCAGCAGCTTAGAGGTCCAAGAGACCCAGTACTTC. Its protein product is CASSLEVQETQYF.

DNA for the CDR3: TGTGCCAGCAGCCAAGAGGGTAGAGCCTCCTATAATTCACCCCTCCACTTT. Residues: CASSQEGRASYNSPLHF. The rearrangement links TRBV3-1 (or the pseudogene TRBV3-2) to TRBJ1-6, with D unresolved. The germline V gene has CDR1 LGHDT and CDR2 YNNKEL (reference sequence). CDR3 length: 17 residues. The V gene lost 0 bases and the J gene lost 0 bases, with 9 bases spanning the gap.

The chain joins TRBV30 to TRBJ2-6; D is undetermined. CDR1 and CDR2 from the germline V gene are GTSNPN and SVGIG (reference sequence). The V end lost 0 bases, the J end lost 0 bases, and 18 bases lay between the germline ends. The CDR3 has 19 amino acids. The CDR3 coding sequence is TGTGCCTGGAGTGTAAACCCCTTCCGACGGAGCTCTGGGGCCAACGTCCTGACTTTC. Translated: CAWSVNPFRRSSGANVLTF.

For the CDR3, the DNA is TGCAGCGTCCGGAAGGCAACTAATGAAAAACTGTTTTTT. Translation: CSVRKATNEKLFF. The chain joins TRBV29-1 to TRBJ1-4; D not resolved. The CDR3 consists of 13 residues. V shed 6 bases and J shed 0 bases, with 8 bases lying between them. Germline V lookup: CDR1 SQVTM, CDR2 ANQGSEA.

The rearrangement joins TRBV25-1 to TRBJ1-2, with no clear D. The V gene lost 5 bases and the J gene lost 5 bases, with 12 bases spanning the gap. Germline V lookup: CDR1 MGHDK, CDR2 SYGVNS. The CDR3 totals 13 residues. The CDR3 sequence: CASSLGRNYGYTF. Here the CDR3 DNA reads TGTGCCAGCAGTCTAGGGCGCAATTATGGCTACACCTTC.

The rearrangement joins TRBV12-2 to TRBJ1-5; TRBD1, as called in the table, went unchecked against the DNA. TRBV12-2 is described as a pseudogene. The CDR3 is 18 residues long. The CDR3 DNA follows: TGTGCAAGTCGCTTAGACCCGACAGTATTTTATAGCAATCAGCCCCAGCATTTT. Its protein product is CASRLDPTVFYSNQPQHF.

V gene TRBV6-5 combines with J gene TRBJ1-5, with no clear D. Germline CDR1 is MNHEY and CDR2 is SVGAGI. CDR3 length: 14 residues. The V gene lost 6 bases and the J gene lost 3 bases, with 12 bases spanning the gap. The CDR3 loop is CASSATGLNQPQHF. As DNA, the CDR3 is TGTGCCAGCAGCGCGACGGGCCTCAATCAGCCCCAGCATTTT.

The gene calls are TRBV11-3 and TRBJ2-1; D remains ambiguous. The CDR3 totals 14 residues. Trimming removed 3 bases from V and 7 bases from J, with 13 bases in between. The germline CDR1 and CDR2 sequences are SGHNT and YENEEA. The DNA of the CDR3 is TGTGCCAGCAGCTTTCGGCTTCATAGGAATGAGCAGTTCTTC. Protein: CASSFRLHRNEQFF.

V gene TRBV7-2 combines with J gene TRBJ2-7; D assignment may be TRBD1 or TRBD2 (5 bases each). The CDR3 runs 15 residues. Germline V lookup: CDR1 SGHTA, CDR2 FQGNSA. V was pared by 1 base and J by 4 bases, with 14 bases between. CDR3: CASSLESGAKYEQYF. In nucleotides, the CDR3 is TGTGCCAGCAGCTTAGAGTCCGGGGCCAAATACGAGCAGTACTTC.

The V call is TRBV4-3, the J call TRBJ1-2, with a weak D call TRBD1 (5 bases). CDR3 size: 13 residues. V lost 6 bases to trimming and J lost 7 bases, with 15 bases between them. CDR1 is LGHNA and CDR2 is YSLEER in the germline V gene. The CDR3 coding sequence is TGCGCCAGCAGTGGTGGGCGCGGGGGTGGCTACACCTTC. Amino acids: CASSGGRGGGYTF.

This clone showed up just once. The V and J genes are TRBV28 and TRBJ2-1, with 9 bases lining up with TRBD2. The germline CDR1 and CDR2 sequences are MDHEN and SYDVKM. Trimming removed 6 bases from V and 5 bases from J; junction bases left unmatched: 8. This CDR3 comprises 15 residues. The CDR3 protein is CASRVLAGSHNEQFF. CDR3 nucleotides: TGTGCCAGCAGGGTGCTAGCGGGGAGCCACAATGAGCAGTTCTTC.

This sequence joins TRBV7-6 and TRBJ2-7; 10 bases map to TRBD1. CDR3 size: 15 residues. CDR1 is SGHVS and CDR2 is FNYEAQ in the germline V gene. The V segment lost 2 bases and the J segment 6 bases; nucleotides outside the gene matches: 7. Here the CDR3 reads CASSLFGTGESEQYF. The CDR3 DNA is TGTGCCAGCAGCTTATTTGGGACAGGGGAATCCGAGCAGTACTTC.

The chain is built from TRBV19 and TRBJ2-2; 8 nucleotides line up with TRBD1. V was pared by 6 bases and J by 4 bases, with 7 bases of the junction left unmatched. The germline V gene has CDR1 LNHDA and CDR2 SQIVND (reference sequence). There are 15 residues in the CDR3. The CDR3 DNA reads TGTGCCAGTAGCCGACAGGGGATGAGCACCGGGGAGCTGTTTTTT. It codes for CASSRQGMSTGELFF.